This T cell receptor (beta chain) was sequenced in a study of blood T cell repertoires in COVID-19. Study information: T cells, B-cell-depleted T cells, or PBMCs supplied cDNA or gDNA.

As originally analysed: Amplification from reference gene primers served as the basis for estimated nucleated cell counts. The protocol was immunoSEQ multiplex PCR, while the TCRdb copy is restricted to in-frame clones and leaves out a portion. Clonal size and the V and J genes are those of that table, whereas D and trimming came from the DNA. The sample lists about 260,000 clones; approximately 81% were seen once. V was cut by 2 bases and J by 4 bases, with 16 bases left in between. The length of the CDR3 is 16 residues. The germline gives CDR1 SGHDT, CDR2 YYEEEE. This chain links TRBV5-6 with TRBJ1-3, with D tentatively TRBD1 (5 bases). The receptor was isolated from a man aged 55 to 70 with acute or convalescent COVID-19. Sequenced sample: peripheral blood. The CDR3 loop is CASSLPRGVSGNTIYF. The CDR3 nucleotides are TGTGCCAGCAGCTTACCCCGGGGGGTATCAGGAAACACCATATATTTT. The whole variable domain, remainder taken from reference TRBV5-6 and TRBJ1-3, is DAGVTQSPTHLIKTRGQQVTLRCSPKSGHDTVSWYQQALGQGPQFIFQYYEEEERQRGNFPDRFSGHQFPNYSSELNVNALLLGDSALYLCASSLPRGVSGNTIYFGEGSWLTVV.